This is a list of T cell receptor beta chains from one sample in a study of cytomegalovirus exposure and HLA in healthy donors. Sequencing used immunoSEQ multiplex PCR; TCRdb keeps in-frame clones, though not all of them. Here the sample spans hundreds of thousands of clones, roughly 89% being singletons. The source material was PBMCs. The receptor source for this set is a woman aged 18-29 years in good health and CMV-seronegative. CDR3s include the opening cysteine and the closing phenylalanine or tryptophan. The D gene is left open where the match is weak. Clone size is stated in some rows and not others, as once, few, many or a class when expanded.

d_call j_call clone_size v_call cdr3_aa cdr3_nt
NA TRBJ2-3 NA TRBV6-5 CASSYALRGTTDTQYF TGTGCCAGCAGTTATGCGTTGAGGGGGACCACAGATACGCAGTATTTT
NA TRBJ1-4 NA TRBV5-4 CASGYDSGAPNEKLFF TGTGCCAGCGGCTATGATTCAGGGGCCCCTAATGAAAAACTGTTTTTT
TRBD1 TRBJ1-4 NA TRBV4-1 CASSQDTGARTNEKLFF TGCGCCAGCAGCCAAGATACAGGGGCAAGAACTAATGAAAAACTGTTTTTT
TRBD2 TRBJ2-3 NA TRBV4-1 CASSQGGLRLAGGADTQYF TGCGCCAGCAGCCAAGGGGGGCTACGGCTAGCGGGAGGTGCAGATACGCAGTATTTT
NA TRBJ2-1 NA TRBV5-1 CASSDYHNEQFF TGCGCCAGCTCCGACTATCACAATGAGCAGTTCTTC
TRBD2 TRBJ2-7 NA TRBV11-2 CASSPTSGRSDEQYF TGTGCCAGCAGCCCTACTAGCGGGAGATCCGACGAGCAGTACTTC
NA TRBJ2-7 NA TRBV7-2 CASSLRASQVGEQYF TGTGCCAGCAGCTTAAGAGCTTCCCAGGTGGGCGAGCAGTACTTC
NA TRBJ1-3 NA TRBV25-1 CASSATSGGNTIYF TGTGCCAGCAGCGCAACTTCGGGTGGAAACACCATATATTTT
NA TRBJ2-1 NA TRBV4-3 CASSQESRVTYNEQFF TGCGCCAGCAGCCAAGAATCCAGGGTCACCTACAATGAGCAGTTCTTC
NA TRBJ1-1 NA TRBV25-1 CASSESTVSNTEAFF TGTGCCAGCAGTGAATCCACAGTCTCGAACACTGAAGCTTTCTTT
NA TRBJ2-1 NA TRBV9 CASSARGGGGSYNEQFF TGTGCCAGCAGCGCAAGGGGGGGTGGTGGGTCCTACAATGAGCAGTTCTTC
NA TRBJ2-7 NA TRBV7-2 CASSLDYQGYEQYF TGTGCCAGCAGCTTAGATTATCAGGGGTACGAGCAGTACTTC
NA TRBJ1-6 once TRBV10-2 CASSQQDAPLHF TGCGCCAGCAGTCAACAAGATGCACCCCTCCACTTT
TRBD1 TRBJ2-7 NA TRBV6-1 CASRGTAYSYEQYF TGTGCCAGCCGTGGGACAGCTTACTCCTACGAGCAGTACTTC
TRBD1 TRBJ1-3 NA TRBV5-1 CASSRGQGGNTIYF TGCGCCAGCAGCCGGGGACAGGGGGGAAACACCATATATTTT
TRBD1 TRBJ2-7 once TRBV9 CASGVTGAHEQYF TGTGCCAGCGGCGTTACAGGGGCCCACGAGCAGTACTTC
NA TRBJ1-1 NA TRBV18 CASSPSSGNTEAFF TGTGCCAGCTCACCAAGTAGCGGGAACACTGAAGCTTTCTTT
TRBD1 TRBJ2-6 NA TRBV9 CASSALRDRHSGANVLTF TGTGCCAGCAGCGCCTTACGGGACAGACACTCTGGGGCCAACGTCCTGACTTTC
TRBD1 TRBJ2-7 once TRBV19 CASRLAGTGKSEQYF TGTGCCAGTAGATTGGCCGGGACAGGGAAGAGCGAGCAGTACTTC
TRBD2 TRBJ2-3 NA TRBV11-2 CASSLDVGGTTDTQYF TGTGCCAGCAGCTTAGACGTGGGAGGGACCACAGATACGCAGTATTTT
NA TRBJ2-5 NA TRBV15 CATSRERGGTETQYF TGTGCCACCAGCAGAGAGCGGGGTGGTACGGAGACCCAGTACTTC
NA TRBJ2-7 NA TRBV15 CATSRAQGYEQYF TGTGCCACCAGCAGAGCACAGGGCTACGAGCAGTACTTC
TRBD2 TRBJ2-5 NA TRBV4-1 CASSQRGVGQETQYF TGCGCCAGCAGCCAGCGGGGGGTGGGTCAAGAGACCCAGTACTTC
NA TRBJ2-5 NA TRBV11-3 CASSLDGTAKETQYF TGTGCCAGCAGCTTAGACGGGACTGCTAAAGAGACCCAGTACTTC
TRBD2 TRBJ2-2 once TRBV4-3 CASSQIAGGGTGELFF TGCGCCAGCAGCCAAATAGCGGGAGGGGGCACCGGGGAGCTGTTTTTT
TRBD2 TRBJ2-1 NA TRBV10-3 CAISEGGVAYNEQFF TGTGCCATCAGTGAGGGGGGGGTGGCCTACAATGAGCAGTTCTTC
NA TRBJ1-5 NA TRBV18 CASSPRQRQGQPQHF TGTGCCAGCTCACCGCGACAGAGGCAAGGACAGCCCCAGCATTTT
TRBD2 TRBJ2-7 once TRBV29-1 CSVDGTSGSSSYEQYF TGCAGCGTTGATGGGACTAGCGGGAGTAGCTCCTACGAGCAGTACTTC
TRBD2 TRBJ2-3 NA TRBV9 CASSVEVAGDTQYF TGTGCCAGCAGCGTAGAAGTAGCGGGAGATACGCAGTATTTT
TRBD2 TRBJ2-7 NA TRBV4-3 CASSPSPASGSYEQYF TGCGCCAGCAGCCCGAGCCCCGCTAGCGGATCCTACGAGCAGTACTTC
TRBD2 TRBJ2-1 NA TRBV4-1 CASSQAGTSGMGEQFF TGCGCCAGCAGCCAAGCCGGGACTAGCGGGATGGGTGAGCAGTTCTTC
NA TRBJ2-2 NA TRBV30 CAWTGVGFNTGELFF TGTGCCTGGACAGGGGTAGGCTTTAACACCGGGGAGCTGTTTTTT
NA TRBJ1-2 few TRBV7-6 CASSYGGFSSPYTF TGTGCCAGCAGCTACGGGGGGTTCTCCTCCCCCTACACCTTC
NA TRBJ2-7 NA TRBV5-1 CASSLHTTGGQEQYF TGCGCCAGCAGCTTGCATACAACAGGTGGGCAAGAGCAGTACTTC
NA TRBJ2-7 once TRBV27 CASSVSAPGYEQYF TGTGCCAGCAGTGTATCTGCCCCCGGGTACGAGCAGTACTTC
NA TRBJ2-7 NA TRBV19 CASSIGTLSYEQYF TGTGCCAGTAGTATTGGGACACTTTCCTACGAGCAGTACTTC
TRBD2 TRBJ2-1 NA TRBV29-1 CSVEGTSGGKTYNEQFF TGCAGCGTTGAAGGGACTAGCGGGGGGAAAACCTACAATGAGCAGTTCTTC
NA TRBJ2-2 NA TRBV10-3 CAISESPLLNTGELFF TGTGCCATCAGTGAGTCTCCCTTACTGAACACCGGGGAGCTGTTTTTT
NA TRBJ2-1 NA TRBV19 CASSISPSSYNEQFF TGTGCCAGTAGTATCTCTCCGAGCTCCTACAATGAGCAGTTCTTC
TRBD1 TRBJ1-3 once TRBV9 CASSASTGSSGNTIYF TGTGCCAGCAGCGCCTCGACAGGGAGCTCTGGAAACACCATATATTTT
TRBD1 TRBJ1-5 NA TRBV2 CASSDILQGGQPQHF TGTGCCAGCAGTGACATTCTCCAGGGGGGTCAGCCCCAGCATTTT
NA TRBJ2-7 NA TRBV6-5 CASSKTGSYEQYF TGTGCCAGCAGCAAGACAGGATCCTACGAGCAGTACTTC
NA TRBJ2-7 NA TRBV4-3 CASSQEGGWSYEQYF TGCGCCAGCAGCCAAGAGGGCGGGTGGTCCTACGAGCAGTACTTC
TRBD1 TRBJ2-7 NA TRBV7-9 CASSSGQLDEQYF TGTGCCAGCAGCTCGGGACAGCTCGACGAGCAGTACTTC
NA TRBJ2-7 NA TRBV11-2 CASSLGFGRVYEQYF TGTGCCAGCAGCTTAGGTTTTGGCAGGGTCTACGAGCAGTACTTC
TRBD1 TRBJ1-2 NA TRBV27 CASSLSTTGEGYTF TGTGCCAGCAGTTTATCGACGACAGGGGAAGGCTACACCTTC
TRBD1 TRBJ1-5 NA TRBV15 CATSRVDRDRQPQHF TGTGCCACCAGCAGAGTAGACAGGGACCGACAGCCCCAGCATTTT